This is a list of T cell receptor beta chains from one sample in a study of low-dose radiotherapy and immunotherapy resistance in tumors. Each CDR3 protein is one row after TCRdb ran MiXCR on the reads. The sample has roughly 50,000 distinct CDR3 sequences, 33% seen once. Sequences were derived from PBMCs, sampled after low-dose radiotherapy plus immunotherapy. The receptors shown here come from a male donor with rectosigmoid adenocarcinoma. Both conserved end residues are part of each CDR3. A D gene is named only where the DNA matches it firmly. Clone sizes are given selectively: once, few, many, or a class where the clone is expanded.

TRBJ1-5,many,NA,TRBV6-2/TRBV6-3,TGTGCCAGCAGTCCTTATAGCAATCAGCCCCAGCATTTT,CASSPYSNQPQHF
TRBJ1-2,NA,TRBD1,TRBV28,TGTGCCAGCAACCAGGGACAGAGCTACTATGGCTACACCTTC,CASNQGQSYYGYTF
TRBJ1-1,many,NA,TRBV19,TGTGCCAGTTCCCTGGCGATTCACACTGAAGCTTTCTTT,CASSLAIHTEAFF
TRBJ2-5,many,NA,TRBV29-1,TGCAGCGTTGAATGGGGCCCCCAGTACTTC,CSVEWGPQYF
TRBJ2-1,many,NA,TRBV7-9,TGTGCCAGCAGCGCCCGCTCCTACAATGAGCAGTTCTTC,CASSARSYNEQFF
TRBJ2-3,many,TRBD2,TRBV15,TGTGCCACCAGCCGAGGTATCGCGGGAGGTTACACTACGCAGTATTTT,CATSRGIAGGYTTQYF
TRBJ2-7,many,NA,TRBV10-3,TGTGCCATCAGTGAGTCGGCGGAGACGCCCTACGAGCAGTACTTC,CAISESAETPYEQYF
TRBJ1-5,NA,NA,TRBV20-1,TGCAGTGCTAGAGATGGGTCAATAAGTCAGCCCCAGCATTTT,CSARDGSISQPQHF
TRBJ2-3,NA,TRBD1,TRBV5-5,TGTGCCAGCAGCTTGCGCAGGACAGGGGTAACCCCAACCACAGATACGCAGTATTTT,CASSLRRTGVTPTTDTQYF
TRBJ2-1,NA,TRBD1,TRBV14,TGTGCCAGCAGCCCTCAGAGACAGGGCATTGAAGTATTGCCGCAGTTCTTC,CASSPQRQGIEVLPQFF
TRBJ1-5,many,NA,TRBV28,TGTGCCAGCAGTTGGAGGGGGGGGCAAGGGCAGTTTTTTAGGAATCAGCCCCAGCATTTT,CASSWRGGQGQFFRNQPQHF